This T cell receptor (beta chain) is from a study of OX40 agonist ivuxolimab in advanced cancers. The wider study: Three patients, one with hepatocellular carcinoma and two with cutaneous melanoma, achieved partial responses.

TCRdb keeps only in-frame clones here, not all; method: immunoSEQ multiplex PCR. Here the sample spans roughly 70,000 clones, around 85% being singletons. The table lists this clone with a few counts. Its antigen is unidentified. Overall study findings and caveats: At doses 0.1 to 3.0 mg/kg, CD4+ and CD8+ clones expanded.

Germline assignment: CDR1 GTSNPN and CDR2 SVGIG (reference sequence). CDR3 length equals 17 residues. Trimming left V 3 bases short and J 1 base short, with 19 bases between. The sequenced sample was CD4+ or CD8+ T cells sorted from blood, obtained in a trial of the OX40 agonist ivuxolimab. The chain joins TRBV30 to TRBJ2-1; a weak D match, TRBD2 (7 bases). The source of this sequence is an adult with an advanced solid tumor such as melanoma, head and neck, liver or kidney cancer. CDR3 nucleotide sequence: TGTGCCTGGAGCCTATACGGGGGGCGAACTTCCTACAATGAGCAGTTCTTC. As protein: CAWSLYGGRTSYNEQFF.